This TCR beta chain was profiled in a study of OX40 agonist ivuxolimab in advanced cancers. With respect to the entire study: Ivuxolimab, which targeted the costimulatory receptor OX40 (CD134), was an agonistic, fully human IgG2 monoclonal antibody. Intravenous ivuxolimab was administered to patients every 2 weeks at six dose levels: 0.01, 0.1, 0.3, 1.5, 3 and 10 mg/kg. Among the 50 to 55 dose-escalation patients, around 19 had hepatocellular carcinoma, about 15 melanoma, 9 renal cell carcinoma and 9 head and neck cancer. The dose-escalation cohort was about 83% male with a mean age of about 54 years, ranging from about 20 to 85. Prior anti-PD-1, anti-PD-L1 or anti-CTLA-4 therapy was permitted, and checkpoint inhibitors had been received by roughly 40% of dose-escalation patients. Partial responses were achieved by three dose-escalation patients, of whom one had hepatocellular carcinoma and two had cutaneous melanoma. The point of sequencing TCRbeta in the periphery was to test whether ivuxolimab changed TCR sequence diversity and drove clonal T-cell expansion. The paper covers the monotherapy dose-escalation part of the phase I ivuxolimab trial, which included N ≈ 50 patients.

What the authors observed across the whole study: Low levels of normalized T-cell clonal expansion were also shown by some nonresponding patients. At doses of 0.1 to 3.0 mg/kg, clonal expansion of both CD4+ and CD8+ T cells in blood was seen between baseline and week 6. In the 0.1-3.0 mg/kg groups, partial responders were among the patients with the lowest normalized peripheral clonal expansion, particularly in CD8+ T cells. Which antigens the clonally expanded peripheral T cells were specific for was not determined. After ivuxolimab, more expanded clones were found on average in CD8+ T cells than in CD4+ T cells.

The trial excluded patients who had a history of autoimmune disease or were on systemic immunosuppression. In every dose cohort, peripheral blood was drawn for TCR sequencing at baseline, cycle 4 day 1, and cycle 7 day 1. Samples were obtained from an open-label, multicenter, first-in-human phase I dose-escalation trial of ivuxolimab. Adults with locally advanced or metastatic melanoma, renal cell carcinoma, hepatocellular carcinoma or head and neck squamous cell carcinoma were enrolled in the trial. Before TCR sequencing, CD4+ T cells and CD8+ T cells were sorted from peripheral blood as separate populations. Trimming leaves V shorter by 4 bases and J shorter by 4 bases, with the junction holding 4 bases beyond the gene matches. Counted from cysteine to phenylalanine, this CDR3 has 15 amino acids. The DNA shown is the 45-base CDR3, in frame from base 1. CDR1 and CDR2 (MNHNS, SASEGT) derive from the germline V gene.

About this clone itself: Its antigen specificity is not known. Per-base quality was not reported, and no clone a single base away is much larger than it.

For sequencing of the TCRbeta CDR3 region, genomic DNA was extracted from the sorted cells. TCRbeta CDR3 regions were sequenced using the immunoSEQ Assay. This is the immuneACCESS table as TCRdb keeps it, with only in-frame sequences that have V and J called. A part of the clones is gone; compared with another copy, unresolved V genes explain less than half, and the rest is unexplained. The sample table records 100,000 or so clones; just over 90% of these occur just once. The top ten clones comprise under 0.4% of the sample. The chain is encoded by TRBV6-1 joined to TRBJ2-3; TRBD1 fits 11 bases in the junction. Sequenced material: CD4+ or CD8+ T cells sorted from blood, taken in a trial of the OX40 agonist ivuxolimab. This clonotype was obtained from an adult with an advanced solid tumor such as melanoma, head and neck, liver or kidney cancer. Here the CDR3 is given as CASSGTGGAADTQYF. Read as DNA, the sequence is TGTGCCAGCAGTGGGACAGGGGGCGCAGCAGATACGCAGTATTTT.